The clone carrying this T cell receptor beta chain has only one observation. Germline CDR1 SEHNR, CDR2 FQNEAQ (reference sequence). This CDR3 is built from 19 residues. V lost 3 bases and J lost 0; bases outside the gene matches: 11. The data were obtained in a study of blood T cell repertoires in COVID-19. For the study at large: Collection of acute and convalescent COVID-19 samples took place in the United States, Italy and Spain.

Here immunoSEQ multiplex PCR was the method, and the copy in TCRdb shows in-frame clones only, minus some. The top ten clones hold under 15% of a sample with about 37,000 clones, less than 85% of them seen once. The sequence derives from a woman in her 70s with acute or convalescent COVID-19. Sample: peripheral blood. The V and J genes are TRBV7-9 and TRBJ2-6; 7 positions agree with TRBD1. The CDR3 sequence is CASSFSPRTGHSGANVLTF. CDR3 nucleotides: TGTGCCAGCAGCTTTAGCCCCCGGACAGGCCACTCTGGGGCCAACGTCCTGACTTTC.